This TCR beta chain was captured in a study of blood T cell repertoires in COVID-19 (TCRdb year 2020). Concerning the study at large: Samples from collaborators originated in the United States, Italy and Spain and spanned both the acute and convalescent phases of COVID-19. The prospective study material was composed of cDNA or gDNA derived from T cells, B-cell-depleted T cells, or PBMCs. Deeply sampled blood TCRbeta repertoires from subjects exposed to, actively infected with, or recovered from COVID-19 were included in the dataset. The repertoires were made available in a free public database intended to serve as a resource for research on the immune response to SARS-CoV-2. Samples came from the ongoing ImmuneRACE study (first 160 participants) plus 1,254 subjects from 6 global collaborators. A de-identified subject ID, COVID-19 status, age in years and sex were almost always included in the sample metadata. HLA class I and class II types, where available, came from metadata supplied by the sample provider rather than from assay-based typing.

The immunoSEQ Assay, a bias-controlled multiplex PCR, was used to amplify TCRbeta CDR3 regions from genomic DNA. The study's own analysis went as follows. The number of nucleated cells in each sample was estimated from the amplification of reference gene primers within the assay. To quantify the absolute abundance of each unique TCRbeta CDR3 rearrangement, sequence reads were collapsed and filtered. For each sample, productive Simpson clonality was calculated as the square root of Simpson's diversity index across productive rearrangements. The source is immuneACCESS, and TCRdb retained only in-frame sequences with V and J called. Part of the clones is not carried over; for the studies checked, unresolved V genes explain less than half of this, and the remainder is unexplained. V and J calls and clone size follow that table, whereas D and trimming were derived from the DNA. This sample is represented by about 98,000 clones; 75% to 85% of them were singletons. 3.5% to 5% of the sample lies in the top ten.

Collaborating institutions collected whole blood in K2EDTA tubes following their own protocols. For TCRbeta analysis, collaborators shipped samples as frozen whole blood, isolated PBMCs, or DNA extracted from either of those sample types. Taken from cysteine to phenylalanine, the CDR3 has 13 residues. Here the CDR3 DNA is all that survives: 39 bases in frame from base 1. The germline V gene provides CDR1 MNHEY and CDR2 SVGEGT. V and J are truncated by 3 bases and 6 bases respectively, leaving an intervening sequence of 9 bases. Beyond this particular receptor, the publication reports: How much clinical and demographic metadata was included differed by source and by participant, and the metadata was provided uncurated.

This clone occurred once. Its cognate antigen has yet to be identified. The input lacks base qualities; no much larger clone sits a single base away. Sequences were obtained from peripheral blood. The origin of this receptor is a man in his fifties or sixties with acute or convalescent COVID-19. The rearrangement joined TRBV6-2 or TRBV6-3 to TRBJ1-3; the D segment could be TRBD1, given 6 matching bases. The nucleotide sequence is given as TGTGCCAGCAGTTATCAGGGGAAAAACACCATATATTTT. Its coded protein is CASSYQGKNTIYF.